The 29 T cell receptor beta chains reported below all come from one sample, sequenced in a study of radiation and T cells in renal cell carcinoma. Sample time point: blood 4 weeks post-SBRT, at nephrectomy. Treatment here: 15 Gy SBRT to primary tumor, nephrectomy 4 weeks later. Some clones are missing from TCRdb's copy, which holds only in-frame ones; the method was immunoSEQ multiplex PCR. The repertoire includes around 170,000 clones, about 87% of them detected once, and 11% sits in the top ten. The sequences come from blood, collected from a patient whose treatment included radiotherapy and nephrectomy. Receptor source: a woman between 50 and 59 years old with renal cell carcinoma.

This clone was seen just once. The chain joins TRBV10-3 to TRBJ2-2; TRBD1 matches 12 bases. This CDR3 has 18 amino acids. V dropped 0 bases and J dropped 2; count of bases not matched to a gene: 4. Per the germline V gene, CDR1 is ENHRY and CDR2 is SYGVKD. CDR3: CAISESLGQGANTGELFF. The CDR3 nucleotides are TGTGCCATCAGTGAGTCTTTGGGACAGGGGGCCAACACCGGGGAGCTGTTTTTT.

This clone appeared a few times. The chain joins TRBV7-9 to TRBJ1-2, with D perhaps matching TRBD1 (6 bases). The CDR3 consists of 15 residues. Trimming took off 0 bases at V and 5 bases at J, with 13 bases between the two ends. CDR1 is SEHNR and CDR2 is FQNEAQ in the germline V gene (reference sequence). The CDR3 nucleotides are TGTGCCAGCAGCTTAGCGGGCCCAGGGGTTTATGGCTACACCTTC. Translation: CASSLAGPGVYGYTF.

This clone was observed a few times. The V call is TRBV20-1, the J call TRBJ2-1; D is ambiguous. Trimming shortened V by 3 bases and J by 6 bases, and 6 bases separated the two germline ends. This CDR3 is built from 11 residues. Germline loops: CDR1 DFQATT, CDR2 SNEGSKA (reference sequence). The CDR3 nucleotides read TGCAGTGCTAGTGGCCCCAATGAGCAGTTCTTC. Translated, it gives CSASGPNEQFF.

Comments on this clone: Germline and junction disagree at one end, which may indicate a read error. V and J are TRBV5-8 and TRBJ1-1; D not resolved. There are 13 residues in the CDR3. CDR1 is SGHTS and CDR2 is YDEGEE in the germline V gene. The CDR3 reads CASTLGINTEAFF. The CDR3 DNA is TGTGCCAGCACCTTGGGTATAAACACTGAAGCTTTCTTT.

There are a few counts of this clone. The chain links TRBV7-6 to TRBJ2-7; D not certain. Germline lookup yields CDR1 SGHVS and CDR2 FNYEAQ. V shed 1 base and J shed 1 base, with 14 bases lying between them. The CDR3 loop spans 16 amino acids. CDR3 sequence (DNA): TGTGCCAGCAGCTTAGGAGTGGATGCCTATTCCTACGAGCAGTACTTC. This encodes CASSLGVDAYSYEQYF.

The V gene is TRBV19, the J gene TRBJ1-2, with TRBD1 matching over 7 bases. Germline values: CDR1 LNHDA, CDR2 SQIVND (reference sequence). V trimming: 3 bases; J trimming: 0 bases; junction bases outside the gene matches: 4. This CDR3 is built from 15 residues. CDR3 sequence: CASSMGQIPNYGYTF. CDR3 in DNA: TGTGCCAGTAGTATGGGACAGATTCCTAACTATGGCTACACCTTC.

The chain recombines TRBV18 with TRBJ1-6; possibly TRBD1 for D (5 bases). V was shortened by 3 bases and J by 7 bases, with 10 bases between the two germline ends. This CDR3 is built from 14 residues. CDR1 KGHSH and CDR2 LQKENI come from the germline V gene. The CDR3 protein is CASSPDGGNSPLHF. CDR3 in DNA: TGTGCCAGCTCACCGGACGGGGGGAATTCACCCCTCCACTTT.

The genes are TRBV6-1 and TRBJ1-5; D is unresolved. Germline loops: CDR1 MNHNS, CDR2 SASEGT. This CDR3 comprises 11 residues. Trimming pared 11 bases from V and 7 bases from J, leaving 12 bases between. The CDR3 reads CAASEAQPQHF. CDR3 sequence (DNA): TGTGCCGCCTCAGAGGCACAGCCCCAGCATTTT.

The rearrangement uses TRBV2 and TRBJ2-1, with D uncertain. Germline CDR1 SNHLY, CDR2 FYNNEI. The ends were cut back, 3 bases at V and 9 bases at J, with 9 bases in the middle. CDR3 length equals 12 residues. CDR3 DNA: TGTGCCAGCAGTGATCGGCGTAGTGAGCAGTTCTTC. The encoded protein is CASSDRRSEQFF.

The gene calls are TRBV19 and TRBJ2-1; possible D gene TRBD1, 6 bases. The CDR3 length is 15 residues. Germline loops: CDR1 LNHDA, CDR2 SQIVND (reference sequence). Deletions cut 3 bases from V and 2 bases from J, with 11 bases between. CDR3 sequence (DNA): TGTGCCAGTAGTATTAGAGGGGGAGCCTACAATGAGCAGTTCTTC. Residues: CASSIRGGAYNEQFF. The full variable domain, in which reference TRBV19 and TRBJ2-1 provide the parts outside the CDR3, is DGGITQSPKYLFRKEGQNVTLSCEQNLNHDAMYWYRQDPGQGLRLIYYSQIVNDFQKGDIAEGYSVSREKKESFPLTVTSAQKNPTAFYLCASSIRGGAYNEQFFGPGTRLTVL.

The V gene is TRBV7-2, the J gene TRBJ2-5, with D maybe TRBD2 (5 bases). The ends were cut back, 2 bases at V and 5 bases at J, with 12 bases in the middle. The germline CDR1 and CDR2 sequences are SGHTA and FQGNSA. This CDR3 is 14 amino acids long. The CDR3 sequence is CASSLSPGGETQYF. As DNA, the CDR3 is TGTGCCAGCAGCTTATCCCCCGGCGGGGAGACCCAGTACTTC. Full variable domain (rest looked up from reference TRBV7-2 and TRBJ2-5): GAGVSQSPSNKVTEKGKDVELRCDPISGHTALYWYRQSLGQGLEFLIYFQGNSAPDKSGLPSDRFSAERTGGSVSTLTIQRTQQEDSAVYLCASSLSPGGETQYFGPGTRLLVL.

This chain uses TRBV14 with TRBJ2-3; a possible D gene is TRBD2 (6 bases). The CDR3 runs to 14 residues. Germline V gene data show CDR1 as SGHDN and CDR2 as FVKESK. The V end was cut by 0 bases, the J end by 4 bases, with 8 bases between. As DNA, the CDR3 is TGTGCCAGCAGCCAAGATCCGGGGGCAGATACGCAGTATTTT. This codes for CASSQDPGADTQYF.

The chain links TRBV7-8 to TRBJ2-1; 9 bases fit TRBD2. Trimming took 5 bases from V and 1 from J; bases not matched to a gene: 15. CDR1 and CDR2 (germline): SGHVS, FQNEAQ. The CDR3 contains 19 residues. DNA of the CDR3: TGTGCCAGCAGCCCAAGGGAGCGCGGGGGGGCTGGGTCCTACAATGAGCAGTTCTTC. As protein: CASSPRERGGAGSYNEQFF.

V is TRBV7-3 and J is TRBJ2-1, with 8 positions matching TRBD1. CDR3 size: 15 residues. CDR1 and CDR2 (germline): SGHTA, FQGTGA. V lost 5 bases and J lost 5; bases outside the gene matches: 8. CDR3 DNA: TGTGCCAGCAGCCCTACTCAGGGGGCCCACAATGAGCAGTTCTTC. Protein sequence: CASSPTQGAHNEQFF.

This sequence joins TRBV11-2 and TRBJ2-7; D is unclear. This CDR3 has 11 residues. V was shortened by 5 bases and J by 6 bases, with 8 bases between the two germline ends. CDR1 and CDR2 from the germline V gene are SGHAT and FQNNGV. CDR3 residues: CASSPALEQYF. CDR3 coding DNA: TGTGCCAGCAGCCCTGCCCTCGAGCAGTACTTC.

V usage is TRBV6-6 and J usage is TRBJ2-3; perhaps TRBD2 as D (5 bases). This CDR3 has 14 amino acids. Germline V gene sequence: CDR1 MNHNY, CDR2 SVGAGI (reference sequence). The V end lost 2 bases, the J end lost 4 bases, and 10 bases lay between the germline ends. The CDR3 reads CASSYVTRADTQYF. CDR3 DNA sequence: TGTGCCAGCAGTTACGTCACGCGGGCAGATACGCAGTATTTT.

This rearrangement joins TRBV7-8 to TRBJ1-1; D may be TRBD1 (5 bases). Germline V gives CDR1 SGHVS, CDR2 FQNEAQ. The CDR3 is 12 amino acids. Trimming pared 3 bases from V and 8 bases from J, leaving 10 bases between. The CDR3 DNA sequence: TGTGCCAGCAGCTTCGTACAGGCCGAAGCTTTCTTT. Residues: CASSFVQAEAFF.

This chain links TRBV29-1 with TRBJ2-5; D gene uncertain. Between the trimmed V and J ends, which lost 3 bases and 5 bases, there was a span of 7 bases. The CDR3 length is 11 residues. Germline V lookup: CDR1 SQVTM, CDR2 ANQGSEA. The CDR3 sequence is CSVEDPETQYF. DNA for the CDR3: TGCAGCGTTGAGGACCCGGAGACCCAGTACTTC.

J is TRBJ2-5 and V is TRBV19; D is possibly TRBD2 (6 bases). Germline CDR1 reads LNHDA; CDR2 reads SQIVND (reference sequence). This CDR3 has 16 residues. Trimming removed 4 bases from V and 0 bases from J, with 15 bases in between. CDR3 protein: CASSTPGGANQETQYF. Written as DNA, the CDR3 is TGTGCCAGTAGTACCCCCGGAGGGGCTAACCAAGAGACCCAGTACTTC.

The genes are TRBV6-1 and TRBJ1-1, with D perhaps matching TRBD1 (6 bases). With 5 bases removed from V and 5 bases from J, the gap between germline ends came to 15 bases. Germline V gene lookup returns CDR1 MNHNS and CDR2 SASEGT. CDR3 length: 14 amino acids. CDR3 protein: CASSLYRARTEAFF. CDR3 bases: TGTGCCAGCAGTCTCTACAGGGCACGGACTGAAGCTTTCTTT.

This CDR3 is CASSLDGATEAFF. The CDR3 DNA follows: TGTGCCAGCAGCTTAGATGGGGCCACTGAAGCTTTCTTT. V usage is TRBV11-2 and J usage is TRBJ1-1; D is possibly TRBD1 (5 bases). This CDR3 contains 13 residues. Trimming pared 0 bases from V and 4 bases from J, leaving 6 bases between. The germline V gene encodes CDR1 SGHAT and CDR2 FQNNGV.

This chain links TRBV5-6 with TRBJ2-7, with TRBD1 matching 7 bases. Germline CDR1 SGHDT, CDR2 YYEEEE. The J segment lost 4 bases and the V segment lost 4 bases, leaving 11 bases of the junction unmatched. The CDR3 length is 15 residues. The CDR3 sequence: CASSPRPGQTYEQYF. For the CDR3, the DNA is TGTGCCAGCAGCCCCAGGCCGGGACAGACATACGAGCAGTACTTC. The whole variable domain, filled in from reference TRBV5-6 and TRBJ2-7, reads DAGVTQSPTHLIKTRGQQVTLRCSPKSGHDTVSWYQQALGQGPQFIFQYYEEEERQRGNFPDRFSGHQFPNYSSELNVNALLLGDSALYLCASSPRPGQTYEQYFGPGTRLTVT.

J is TRBJ1-5 and V is TRBV19; TRBD1 agrees at 8 bases. Trimming at V came to 1 base and at J to 3 bases, leaving 2 bases not matched to a gene. Germline assignment: CDR1 LNHDA and CDR2 SQIVND (reference sequence). The length of the CDR3 is 15 residues. In DNA, the CDR3 is TGTGCCAGTAGTATAGGGGGACAGGTCAATCAGCCCCAGCATTTT. Translation: CASSIGGQVNQPQHF.

The chain uses TRBV19 and TRBJ2-3; 7 nucleotides align to TRBD2. V trimming: 5 bases; J trimming: 1 base; junction bases outside the gene matches: 6. CDR3 size: 15 residues. CDR1 LNHDA and CDR2 SQIVND come from the germline V gene (reference sequence). The chain's CDR3 is CASSGGGGRTDTQYF. The CDR3 nucleotides are TGTGCCAGTAGTGGGGGGGGAGGCCGCACAGATACGCAGTATTTT.

This clone appeared a single time. The chain uses TRBV5-1 and TRBJ2-1; D not certain. Germline V gives CDR1 SGHRS, CDR2 YFSETQ. V lost 1 base and J 3 bases, leaving 11 bases between the germline ends. This CDR3 region has 15 residues. The CDR3 reads CASSLSLGNYNEQFF. DNA of the CDR3: TGCGCCAGCAGCTTGAGTCTGGGAAACTACAATGAGCAGTTCTTC.

The CDR3 here is CASGTTGGVTGELFF. CDR3 nucleotide sequence: TGTGCCAGTGGGACCACAGGGGGAGTCACCGGGGAGCTGTTTTTT. This sequence joins TRBV19 and TRBJ2-2; 8 bases map to TRBD1. CDR3 length equals 15 residues. CDR1 is LNHDA and CDR2 is SQIVND in the germline V gene (reference sequence). The J segment lost 4 bases and the V segment lost 8 bases, leaving 9 bases of the junction unmatched.

Regarding this clone: The same CDR3 can be traced to other DNA sequences in this sample. The gene calls are TRBV18 and TRBJ1-3; tentatively, D is TRBD1 (6 bases). V was trimmed by 1 base and J by 2 bases, leaving 6 bases between them. Germline-derived CDR1 and CDR2 are KGHSH and LQKENI. This CDR3 is 14 amino acids long. The CDR3 loop reads CASSPQGAGNTIYF. The CDR3 DNA follows: TGTGCCAGCTCACCACAGGGGGCTGGAAACACCATATATTTT.

The chain couples TRBV29-1 to TRBJ1-4, with 8 bases matching TRBD1. The V and J ends lost 6 bases and 0 bases, in that order; junction bases with no gene match: 3. The CDR3 has 14 amino acids. Germline V CDR1 and CDR2: SQVTM, ANQGSEA. This chain's CDR3 is CSVTGASTNEKLFF. The CDR3, as DNA: TGCAGCGTGACAGGGGCCTCAACTAATGAAAAACTGTTTTTT.

This chain uses TRBV7-2 with TRBJ2-3; possibly TRBD2 for D (6 bases). Trimming cost V 5 bases and J 0 bases, with 18 bases left between them. CDR1 and CDR2 from the germline V gene are SGHTA and FQGNSA. CDR3 size: 17 residues. The CDR3, as DNA: TGTGCCAGCAGCCTCATGGGGCTAGCGCCTAGCACAGATACGCAGTATTTT. Its translation is CASSLMGLAPSTDTQYF. Looking up the rest from reference TRBV7-2 and TRBJ2-3 gives the full variable domain: GAGVSQSPSNKVTEKGKDVELRCDPISGHTALYWYRQSLGQGLEFLIYFQGNSAPDKSGLPSDRFSAERTGGSVSTLTIQRTQQEDSAVYLCASSLMGLAPSTDTQYFGPGTRLTVL.